This T cell receptor beta chain was sequenced during a study of Ad26.COV2.S vaccination and SARS-CoV-2 variants. Study background: Intramuscular Ad26.COV2.S at 5x10^10 or 1x10^11 viral particles.

The assay was immunoSEQ multiplex PCR, and TCRdb's table has in-frame clones only and misses some. The top ten hold about 3.6% of the sample, which has some 390,000 clones, 70% to 90% seen once. In this sample, this clone turned up a few times. The antigen is undetermined. Noted treatment: over 15 received Ad26.COV2.S at low or high dose, single or two shots; about 5 received placebo; per-sample allocation not given. All samples were drawn on day 63, counting from the first vaccine or placebo injection. Findings of the study overall: Non-spike TCR breadth did not differ much between vaccine and placebo recipients. Those who received the vaccine showed greater spike-specific TCR breadth than those given placebo.

This TCR was recovered from a person aged 18 to 59 who received the Ad26.COV2.S COVID-19 vaccine or a placebo. Specimen: peripheral blood, collected in a trial of Ad26.COV2.S vaccine versus placebo.

The CDR3 spells CASSTGQSLSGNTIYF. CDR3 in DNA: TGTGCCAGCAGTACGGGACAGTCCCTCTCTGGAAACACCATATATTTT. The V call is TRBV27, the J call TRBJ1-3; TRBD1 aligns across 7 bases. Germline CDR1 and CDR2: MNHEY and SMNVEV (reference sequence). This CDR3 has 16 amino acids. V was clipped by 5 bases and J by 0 bases; unmatched bases: 7.